The 4 T cell receptor beta chains presented below share a single source sample, sequenced in a study of low-dose radiotherapy and immunotherapy resistance in tumors. As to time point: after trial treatment. As to treatment: LDRT plus nivolumab, ipilimumab, low-dose cyclophosphamide and aspirin (RACIN trial). Gene-specific TRAV and TRBV primers were used for first-strand cDNA, covering alpha and beta chains. For amplifying TCRs, the PCR ran for approximately 18 cycles with Phusion, which was used together with a constant-region primer and the adapter on the V primers. In TCRdb, the reads were re-called with MiXCR into one record per CDR3 protein. The sample shows more than 70,000 distinct CDR3 sequences, approximately 22% of them seen only once. The sequencing used PBMCs, collected after low-dose radiotherapy plus immunotherapy. The receptors shown here come from a female donor with ovarian cancer.

This clonotype was counted ten times or more. V usage is TRBV20-1 and J usage is TRBJ2-1, with D tentatively TRBD2 (6 bases). The CDR3 consists of 13 residues. Per germline, CDR1 DFQATT and CDR2 SNEGSKA (reference sequence). V lost 5 bases and J 7 bases, leaving 15 bases between the germline ends. Here the CDR3 DNA reads TGCAGTGCTCCACCGACTAGTTATAATGAGCAGTTCTTC. It is translated as CSAPPTSYNEQFF.

This clonotype was recorded at least ten times. A read error may account for a junction end that differs from germline. The chain employs TRBV5-1 and TRBJ2-5; 8 bases agree with TRBD1. In germline, CDR1 is SGHRS, CDR2 YFSETQ. CDR3 size: 15 residues. The CDR3 DNA reads TGTGCCAGCAGCTTTCCTGACAGGGACAGGGAGACCCAGTACTTC. Translated: CASSFPDRDRETQYF.

This clonotype has at least ten counts. The chain carries TRBV6-6 and TRBJ1-5, with no clear D. V was pared by 6 bases and J by 4 bases, with 7 bases between. The CDR3 is made up of 12 amino acids. Per the germline V gene, CDR1 is MNHNY and CDR2 is SVGAGI (reference sequence). CDR3 amino acids: CASSLTNQPQHF. CDR3 nucleotide sequence: TGTGCCAGCAGCCTAACTAATCAGCCCCAGCATTTT.

This clonotype was detected ten times or more. This chain links TRBV20-1 with TRBJ2-3; TRBD1 aligns across 7 bases. The CDR3 sequence is 15 residues long. CDR1 and CDR2 (germline): DFQATT, SNEGSKA (reference sequence). The ends lost 6 bases at V and 5 bases at J; junction bases unmatched: 14. In DNA, the CDR3 is TGCAGTGCCCCTCGTGGGGACAGTAGGAGAGATACGCAGTATTTT. Encoded protein: CSAPRGDSRRDTQYF.